These 8 T cell receptor beta chains share one sample of origin, sequenced in a study of ipilimumab plus nivolumab after autologous stem cell transplantation. Here immunoSEQ multiplex PCR was the method, and the copy in TCRdb shows in-frame clones only, minus some. This sample has about 43,000 clones, with roughly 84% found just once. Sequences were derived from PBMCs, sampled in a trial of ipilimumab plus nivolumab as post-transplant consolidation. The receptors derive from a male donor with multiple myeloma.

The chain couples TRBV19 to TRBJ1-3; unclear D gene. The CDR3 covers 16 residues. Trimming cost V 5 bases and J 3 bases, with 17 bases left between them. Germline V gene sequence: CDR1 LNHDA, CDR2 SQIVND (reference sequence). The CDR3 loop is CASSPPAGIIGNTIYF. DNA for the CDR3: TGTGCCAGTAGTCCCCCGGCGGGCATTATTGGAAACACCATATATTTT. The whole variable domain, filled in from reference TRBV19 and TRBJ1-3, reads DGGITQSPKYLFRKEGQNVTLSCEQNLNHDAMYWYRQDPGQGLRLIYYSQIVNDFQKGDIAEGYSVSREKKESFPLTVTSAQKNPTAFYLCASSPPAGIIGNTIYFGEGSWLTVV.

This chain connects TRBV9 to TRBJ2-1, with TRBD2 matching over 15 bases. CDR1 SGDLS and CDR2 YYNGEE come from the germline V gene. The CDR3 extends over 16 amino acids. J was trimmed by 7 bases and V by 3 bases; bases with no gene match: 5. This CDR3 reads CASSAVGLAGGNEQFF. Written as DNA, the CDR3 is TGTGCCAGCAGCGCTGTAGGACTAGCGGGGGGGAATGAGCAGTTCTTC.

The chain is built from TRBV6-5 and TRBJ2-3, with TRBD1 identical over 11 bases. Germline CDR1 and CDR2: MNHEY and SVGAGI. With 6 bases clipped from V and 4 bases from J, the junction kept 3 bases outside the gene matches. This CDR3 is 14 amino acids long. CDR3 coding DNA: TGTGCCAGCAGGCCGGGACAGGGGGCAGATACGCAGTATTTT. It is translated as CASRPGQGADTQYF.

CDR3 amino acids: CASSQGRVGYTF. The CDR3, as DNA: TGCGCCAGCAGCCAAGGAAGGGTCGGCTACACCTTC. This sequence joins TRBV4-1 and TRBJ1-2, with D uncertain. The germline V gene encodes CDR1 MGHRA and CDR2 YSYEKL. This CDR3 contains 12 residues. Trimming removed 1 base from V and 8 bases from J, with 8 bases in between.

This chain links TRBV6-5 with TRBJ1-5; no definite D call. Germline loops: CDR1 MNHEY, CDR2 SVGAGI. V was clipped by 6 bases and J by 0 bases, with 3 bases between them. The CDR3 runs to 12 residues. In DNA form, the CDR3 reads TGTGCCAGCAGCAATAGCAATCAGCCCCAGCATTTT. It specifies CASSNSNQPQHF.

This chain uses TRBV27 with TRBJ2-7; D perhaps matches TRBD1 (5 bases). The germline V and J ends were trimmed by 4 bases and 4 bases, with 20 bases remaining between them. Germline values: CDR1 MNHEY, CDR2 SMNVEV (reference sequence). The length of the CDR3 is 16 residues. CDR3 sequence reads: CASSSQRQISGYEQYF. For the CDR3, the DNA is TGTGCCAGCAGTTCACAAAGACAGATATCCGGATACGAGCAGTACTTC.

CDR3 sequence (DNA): TGTGCCAGCAGCTTAGGGGTCCTGGTAGCTTTCTTT. It is translated as CASSLGVLVAFF. This rearrangement joins TRBV5-8 to TRBJ1-1; a weak D match, TRBD1 (5 bases). Germline lookup yields CDR1 SGHTS and CDR2 YDEGEE. The V end was cut by 2 bases, the J end by 10 bases, with 12 bases between. This CDR3 has 12 amino acids.

The rearrangement uses TRBV5-1 and TRBJ2-7, with D possibly matching TRBD2 (6 bases). Germline values: CDR1 SGHRS, CDR2 YFSETQ. The CDR3 totals 14 residues. Trimming shortened V by 3 bases and J by 6 bases, and 16 bases separated the two germline ends. The CDR3 region is CASSSGGAGSEQYF. The CDR3 DNA reads as TGCGCCAGCAGCTCGGGCGGGGCAGGGAGCGAGCAGTACTTC.